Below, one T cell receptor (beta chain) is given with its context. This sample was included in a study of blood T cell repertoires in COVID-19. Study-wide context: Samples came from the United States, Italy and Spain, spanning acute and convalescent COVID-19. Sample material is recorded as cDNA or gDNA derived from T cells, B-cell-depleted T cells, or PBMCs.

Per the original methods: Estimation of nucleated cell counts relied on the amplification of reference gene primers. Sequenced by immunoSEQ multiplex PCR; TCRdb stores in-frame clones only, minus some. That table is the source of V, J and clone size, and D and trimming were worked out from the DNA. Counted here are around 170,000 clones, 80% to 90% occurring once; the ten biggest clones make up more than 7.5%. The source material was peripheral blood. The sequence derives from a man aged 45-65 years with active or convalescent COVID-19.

The CDR3 is CASSIRPGSGSSYNEQFF. The CDR3 nucleotides are TGTGCCAGTAGTATACGACCAGGTAGCGGGAGCTCCTACAATGAGCAGTTCTTC. The chain uses TRBV19 and TRBJ2-1; 9 positions agree with TRBD2. Germline CDR1 is LNHDA and CDR2 is SQIVND (reference sequence). Trimming cost V 2 bases and J 0 bases; bases outside gene matches: 8. CDR3 length equals 18 residues.